This TCR beta chain was recovered during a study of blood T cell repertoires in COVID-19. The repertoire was sequenced with immunoSEQ multiplex PCR; TCRdb's copy has only in-frame clones and lacks some. The data hold 110,000 to 150,000 clones, with 85% observed a single time. The V and J ends lost 5 bases and 4 bases respectively, with 15 bases between them. The CDR3 spans 14 residues. Per germline, CDR1 ENHRY and CDR2 SYGVKD. The clonotype was recovered from a woman in her thirties or forties who had recovered from COVID-19. The sequenced sample was PBMCs or T cells enriched from blood (not recorded which). This sequence joins TRBV10-3 and TRBJ2-7; D is possibly TRBD2 (5 bases). CDR3 protein: CAISWSSGSYEQYF. In DNA form, the CDR3 reads TGTGCCATCAGTTGGTCTAGTGGGAGTTACGAGCAGTACTTC.